One and the same sample provided the 17 T cell receptor beta chains below, sequenced in a study of shared T cell receptors in the human thymus. Produced via immunoSEQ multiplex PCR; TCRdb's table is partial and in-frame only. The data show hundreds of thousands of clones, around 87% seen once. These data also formed part of another study, on human thymus T cells.

The sample taken for sequencing was thymocytes. These receptors all come from a boy under two years old with a congenital heart defect.

The chain employs TRBV30 and TRBJ1-3; 11 positions agree with TRBD1. Losses at the gene ends were 2 bases for V and 3 bases for J; bases not matched to a gene: 9. Per germline, CDR1 GTSNPN and CDR2 SVGIG (reference sequence). The CDR3 is 17 amino acids. The CDR3 DNA reads TGTGCCTGGAGTCCACAACCGGGACAGGGGGTTGGAAACACCATATATTTT. Its translation: CAWSPQPGQGVGNTIYF.

This sequence joins TRBV19 and TRBJ2-7; 7 positions agree with TRBD2. Looked up from germline, CDR1 is LNHDA and CDR2 is SQIVND (reference sequence). V was clipped by 4 bases and J by 3 bases; unmatched bases: 12. CDR3 length: 16 residues. The CDR3 DNA sequence: TGTGCCAGTAGTACTGCTCAGCGGGATACCATCTACGAGCAGTACTTC. Its translation is CASSTAQRDTIYEQYF.

The chain couples TRBV9 to TRBJ2-3, with D perhaps matching TRBD2 (6 bases). The CDR3 runs to 15 residues. Trimming shortened V by 0 bases and J by 5 bases, and 13 bases separated the two germline ends. Germline values: CDR1 SGDLS, CDR2 YYNGEE. The CDR3 sequence: CASSVGREWIDTQYF. DNA for the CDR3: TGTGCCAGCAGCGTAGGACGGGAGTGGATAGATACGCAGTATTTT.

The chain employs TRBV5-1 and TRBJ2-7; the match to TRBD2 covers 8 bases. Trimming cost V 0 bases and J 7 bases; bases outside gene matches: 3. The CDR3 spans 13 residues. From germline, CDR1 is SGHRS and CDR2 YFSETQ. CDR3 nucleotide sequence: TGCGCCAGCAGCTTGGCCCGCGGGGGGGAGCAGTACTTC. Amino acids: CASSLARGGEQYF.

This chain joins TRBV7-9 and TRBJ2-5; D uncertain. CDR1 SEHNR and CDR2 FQNEAQ come from the germline V gene (reference sequence). Deletions cut 5 bases from V and 2 bases from J, with 9 bases between. The CDR3 totals 13 residues. Written as DNA, the CDR3 is TGTGCCAGCAGCCGTGCGATGCAAGAGACCCAGTACTTC. Its translation is CASSRAMQETQYF.

This chain joins TRBV4-2 and TRBJ2-3; D is unclear. The CDR3 has 17 residues. Per the germline V gene, CDR1 is LGHNA and CDR2 is YNFKEQ. Trimming removed 1 base at V and 0 bases at J, with 14 bases between. CDR3 nucleotides: TGTGCCAGCAGCCAAGGTAAAGCGATTCCTAGCACAGATACGCAGTATTTT. Residues: CASSQGKAIPSTDTQYF.

The CDR3 loop reads CASSRGTGGGETQYF. The DNA for the CDR3 is TGTGCCAGCAGTAGGGGGACAGGGGGAGGAGAGACCCAGTACTTC. The chain is built from TRBV27 and TRBJ2-5, with 11 bases lining up with TRBD1. Losses at the gene ends were 5 bases for V and 4 bases for J; bases not matched to a gene: 6. The CDR3 totals 15 residues. CDR1 is MNHEY and CDR2 is SMNVEV in the germline V gene (reference sequence).

The V gene is TRBV30, the J gene TRBJ1-6; D gene unclear. Germline V lookup: CDR1 GTSNPN, CDR2 SVGIG (reference sequence). V lost 0 bases and J lost 0, with 15 bases in between. The CDR3 has 18 residues. CDR3 residues: CAWSVVPGKVSYNSPLHF. DNA of the CDR3: TGTGCCTGGAGTGTCGTCCCGGGGAAGGTCTCCTATAATTCACCCCTCCACTTT.

The CDR3 DNA follows: TGTGCCAGCAGCCAGCTAGGGCGGGACAATGAGCAGTTCTTC. Encoded protein: CASSQLGRDNEQFF. The rearrangement joins TRBV4-2 to TRBJ2-1, with a tentative D call TRBD2 (5 bases). The CDR3 sequence is 14 residues long. V shed 3 bases and J shed 5 bases, with 11 bases lying between them. From germline, CDR1 is LGHNA and CDR2 YNFKEQ.

The chain couples TRBV11-1 to TRBJ2-5; D perhaps matches TRBD1 (6 bases). V lost 2 bases and J 4 bases, leaving 11 bases between the germline ends. This CDR3 is built from 14 residues. In germline, CDR1 is SGHAT, CDR2 FQDESV (reference sequence). The CDR3 sequence is CASSLNRVVETQYF. CDR3 sequence (DNA): TGTGCCAGCAGCTTAAACAGGGTTGTAGAGACCCAGTACTTC.

The chain has TRBV28 and TRBJ2-3; TRBD2 matches 11 bases. The CDR3 has 16 residues. The germline CDR1 and CDR2 sequences are MDHEN and SYDVKM. With V trimmed by 4 bases and J by 3 bases, 6 bases remained unmatched. The CDR3 sequence is CASSSSTSGTTDTQYF. CDR3 nucleotide sequence: TGTGCCAGCAGTTCCTCGACTAGCGGGACTACAGATACGCAGTATTTT.

The rearrangement joins TRBV28 to TRBJ1-1, with a weak D call TRBD1 (5 bases). Germline CDR1 and CDR2: MDHEN and SYDVKM. This CDR3 spans 14 amino acids. V lost 4 bases to trimming and J lost 0 bases, with 9 bases between them. The CDR3 region is CASSSAGLNTEAFF. The CDR3 DNA follows: TGTGCCAGCAGTTCGGCAGGGCTGAACACTGAAGCTTTCTTT.

The chain uses TRBV9 and TRBJ2-7; 10 nucleotides match TRBD1. The CDR3 is 14 amino acids. Germline V gene data show CDR1 as SGDLS and CDR2 as YYNGEE. The V and J ends lost 5 bases and 3 bases, in that order; junction bases with no gene match: 5. The CDR3 region is CASRRDRGHYEQYF. In DNA, the CDR3 is TGTGCCAGCAGGAGGGACAGGGGCCACTACGAGCAGTACTTC.

The chain combines TRBV5-6 with TRBJ1-4, with 8 bases matching TRBD1. The CDR3 runs 18 residues. Trimming cost V 2 bases and J 0 bases; bases outside gene matches: 9. From germline, CDR1 is SGHDT and CDR2 YYEEEE. The CDR3 loop reads CASSFHNRQGTTNEKLFF. The CDR3 bases are TGTGCCAGCAGCTTCCACAACCGACAGGGGACAACTAATGAAAAACTGTTTTTT.

This chain connects TRBV4-1 to TRBJ1-2; 7 bases are a match to TRBD1. The length of the CDR3 is 16 residues. V dropped 3 bases and J dropped 3; count of bases not matched to a gene: 10. Germline V gene data show CDR1 as MGHRA and CDR2 as YSYEKL. The CDR3 bases are TGCGCCAGCAGCCACCGACAGGGAAAGGTGTACTATGGCTACACCTTC. It codes for CASSHRQGKVYYGYTF.

This clone appeared once. The chain combines TRBV5-1 with TRBJ2-1; no firm D call. Germline assignment: CDR1 SGHRS and CDR2 YFSETQ. The CDR3 is 14 residues long. Trimming removed 7 bases at V and 0 bases at J, with 11 bases between. CDR3 nucleotides: TGCGCCAGCGAGCCGCGTCCCTCCTACAATGAGCAGTTCTTC. Translated, it gives CASEPRPSYNEQFF.

CDR3 nucleotide sequence: TGTGCCAGCAGCGCGAAGGTCCTAGCGGGCACAGATACGCAGTATTTT. This gives the protein CASSAKVLAGTDTQYF. J is TRBJ2-3 and V is TRBV2, with TRBD2 matching over 7 bases. This CDR3 comprises 16 residues. CDR1 and CDR2 from the germline V gene are SNHLY and FYNNEI. J was trimmed by 1 base and V by 6 bases; bases with no gene match: 10.